The entry below describes one T cell receptor (beta chain). This sample is drawn from a study of CD8 T cells in Susac syndrome. For the study at large: Among the sequenced Susac syndrome patients, roughly 6 had active disease while 8 or 9 were in remission.

The CDR3 extends over 14 amino acids. Germline CDR1 reads SGHRS; CDR2 reads YFSETQ. Trimming took 4 bases from V and 15 from J; bases not matched to a gene: 12. Random-hexamer reverse transcription was applied to roughly 0.5 to 1 ug RNA. TCRdb reanalysed the immunoSEQ multiplex PCR reads using MiXCR and keeps one entry per CDR3 protein. The table has around 230,000 distinct CDR3 sequences, about 95% seen once. The clonotype was recovered from a human donor with Susac syndrome. The chain employs TRBV5-1 and TRBJ2-1, with 11 nucleotides matching TRBD2. The sample comprised CD4+ T cells from PBMCs. CDR3 nucleotides: TGCGCCAGCAGCCCCGGGACTAGCGGATCCGTGTCGTTCTTC. Its translation is CASSPGTSGSVSFF.